This note documents a single T cell receptor (beta chain) sequence. Its specificity is unknown. This specimen comes from a study of breast tumors, draining lymph nodes, adjacent tissues. General observations from the study: Luminal-like breast cancer showed significantly greater tumor-nontumor repertoire similarity than basal-like breast cancer did. Most tumor T cells seemingly derive from lymph node, then expand in tumor.

Samples came from axillary lymph nodes draining the breast cancer. TCRdb recomputed calls from the multiplex PCR reads with MiXCR, one row per CDR3 protein. Of 200,000 to 300,000 distinct CDR3 sequences listed, around 31% are singletons. Trimming removed 6 bases at V and 4 bases at J, with 10 bases between. The CDR3 is made up of 13 amino acids. Germline V gives CDR1 SGHNT, CDR2 YENEEA. This chain uses TRBV11-3 with TRBJ1-3; no clear D gene. Material for sequencing was axillary lymph node tissue. The source of this sequence is a female donor with breast cancer. Some clones in this sample may be carry-over from other donors' samples. CDR3 nucleotides: TGTGCCAGCAGGGGGAACCCGGGAAACACCATATATTTT. It codes for CASRGNPGNTIYF.